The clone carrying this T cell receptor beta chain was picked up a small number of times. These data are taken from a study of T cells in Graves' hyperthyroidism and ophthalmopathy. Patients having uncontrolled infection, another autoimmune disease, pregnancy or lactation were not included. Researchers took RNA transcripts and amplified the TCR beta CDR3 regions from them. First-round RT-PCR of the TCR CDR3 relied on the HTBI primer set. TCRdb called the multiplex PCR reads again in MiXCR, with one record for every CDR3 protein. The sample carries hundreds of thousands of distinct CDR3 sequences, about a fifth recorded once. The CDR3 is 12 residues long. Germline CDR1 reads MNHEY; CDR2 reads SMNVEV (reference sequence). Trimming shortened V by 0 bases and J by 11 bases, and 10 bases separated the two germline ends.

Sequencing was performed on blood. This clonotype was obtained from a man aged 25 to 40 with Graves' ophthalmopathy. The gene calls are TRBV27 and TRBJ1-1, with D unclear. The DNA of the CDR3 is TGTGCCAGCAGTTTATCGGGGAATCGGGCTTTCTTT. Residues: CASSLSGNRAFF.